The sequence of this T cell receptor beta chain was determined in a study of T cell changes during pregnancy in multiple sclerosis. The trim removed 7 bases at V and 6 bases at J, leaving 18 bases unmatched. Germline V CDR1 and CDR2: LNHDA, SQIVND (reference sequence). The CDR3 has 17 residues. Sequencing was performed with immunoSEQ multiplex PCR; in TCRdb, only in-frame clones are kept and a portion is missing. The data show 85,000 to 120,000 clones, about 90% seen once. The chain carries TRBV19 and TRBJ1-5; 7 bases fit TRBD1. The sample was peripheral blood, taken after pregnancy. This receptor was taken from a female donor with multiple sclerosis, enrolled in a pregnancy study. CDR3 sequence: CASTPERGLSNSQPQHF. CDR3 nucleotides: TGTGCCAGTACCCCGGAGAGGGGGCTCAGTAACAGTCAGCCCCAGCATTTT.